This T cell receptor beta chain was sequenced in a study of shared clonotypes between healthy human individuals. Study-wide context: A donor's plate count was three for CD4 naive and three for CD4 memory; CD8 naive had two and CD8 memory one.

V shed 2 bases and J shed 8 bases, with 17 bases lying between them. The V gene's germline CDR1 is SGHNT and CDR2 YYREEE (reference sequence). The CDR3 contains 15 residues. Clones were read by immunoSEQ multiplex PCR, and TCRdb kept only the in-frame ones, dropping some. Of 2.5 million or so clones in the sample, approximately 94% were seen once. V gene TRBV5-4 combines with J gene TRBJ1-3, with D possibly matching TRBD1 (5 bases). This TCR came from a man aged 18 to 30 in good health. The sequenced sample was naive CD4+ T cells sorted from blood. Indicated subset: CD45RA+ positively selected. The CDR3 DNA follows: TGTGCCAGCAGCTTCGGGCTCACAGGCGGAGACACCATATATTTT. Amino acids: CASSFGLTGGDTIYF.